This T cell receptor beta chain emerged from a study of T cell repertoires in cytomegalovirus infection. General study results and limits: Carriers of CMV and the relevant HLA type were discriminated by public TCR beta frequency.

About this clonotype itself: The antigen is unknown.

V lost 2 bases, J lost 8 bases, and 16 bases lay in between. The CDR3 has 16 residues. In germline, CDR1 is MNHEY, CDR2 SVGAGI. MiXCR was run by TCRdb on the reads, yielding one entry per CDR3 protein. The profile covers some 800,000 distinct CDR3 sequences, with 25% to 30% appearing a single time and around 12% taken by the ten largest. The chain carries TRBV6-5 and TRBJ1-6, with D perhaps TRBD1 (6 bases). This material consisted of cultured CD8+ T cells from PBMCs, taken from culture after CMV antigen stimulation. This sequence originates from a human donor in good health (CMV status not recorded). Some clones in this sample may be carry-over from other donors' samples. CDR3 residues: CASSYGRGRLDSPLHF. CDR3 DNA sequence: TGTGCCAGCAGTTACGGCAGGGGAAGACTTGATTCACCCCTCCACTTT.